This paragraph covers one TCR beta chain sequence. Combining a sample-barcoded 5' primer with a J-beta primer mix, a second PCR ran for roughly 7 to 12 cycles. TCRdb recomputed calls from the 5' RACE reads with MiXCR, one row per CDR3 protein. In the table there are roughly 680,000 distinct CDR3 sequences, about 50% of which are singletons. The data stem from a study of blood T cells in healthy people across ages. A minimum of 7 million PBMCs was isolated per sample. Germline V gene lookup returns CDR1 MNHNY and CDR2 SVGAGI (reference sequence). Trimming stripped 4 bases from V and 3 bases from J, with 19 bases between. The CDR3 totals 17 residues.

V gene TRBV6-6 combines with J gene TRBJ1-5, with D uncertain. This TCR was recovered from a woman older than 75 in good health. Sequencing input: blood. CDR3 sequence reads: CASSSLRSVGDNQPQHF. The CDR3 DNA sequence: TGTGCCAGCAGTTCGCTCCGCAGTGTGGGAGACAATCAGCCCCAGCATTTT.